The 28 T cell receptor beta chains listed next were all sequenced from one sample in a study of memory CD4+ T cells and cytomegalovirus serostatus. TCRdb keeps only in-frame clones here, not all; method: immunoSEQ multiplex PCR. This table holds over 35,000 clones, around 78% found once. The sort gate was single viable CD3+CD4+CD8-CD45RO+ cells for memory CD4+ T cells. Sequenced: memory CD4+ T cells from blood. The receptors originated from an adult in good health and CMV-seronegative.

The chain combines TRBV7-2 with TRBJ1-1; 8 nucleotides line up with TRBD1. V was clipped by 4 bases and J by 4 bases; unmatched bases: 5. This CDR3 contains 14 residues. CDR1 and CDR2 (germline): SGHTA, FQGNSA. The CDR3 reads CASSSRGRFTEAFF. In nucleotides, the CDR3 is TGTGCCAGCAGCTCCAGGGGGCGGTTCACTGAAGCTTTCTTT.

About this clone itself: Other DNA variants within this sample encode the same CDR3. CDR3 bases: TGTGCCAGCTCCCTGGACAGAGAACCCTATGGCTACACCTTC. It specifies CASSLDREPYGYTF. This sequence joins TRBV18 and TRBJ1-2; TRBD1 might be the D (6 bases). Trimming took 6 bases from V and 4 from J, leaving 15 bases between them. This CDR3 contains 14 residues. Germline-derived CDR1 and CDR2 are KGHSH and LQKENI. Based on the CDR3 plus reference TRBV18 and TRBJ1-2, the full variable domain is NAGVMQNPRHLVRRRGQEARLRCSPMKGHSHVYWYRQLPEEGLKFMVYLQKENIIDESGMPKERFSAEFPKEGPSILRIQQVVRGDSAAYFCASSLDREPYGYTFGSGTRLTVV.

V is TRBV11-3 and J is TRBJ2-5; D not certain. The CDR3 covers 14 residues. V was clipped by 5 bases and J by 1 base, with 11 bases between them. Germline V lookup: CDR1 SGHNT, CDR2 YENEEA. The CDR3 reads CASSPGPVQETQYF. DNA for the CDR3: TGTGCCAGCAGCCCCGGACCGGTCCAAGAGACCCAGTACTTC.

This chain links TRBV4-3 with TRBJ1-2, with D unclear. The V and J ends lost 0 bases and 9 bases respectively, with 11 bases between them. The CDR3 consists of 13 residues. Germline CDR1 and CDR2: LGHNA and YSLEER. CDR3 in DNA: TGCGCCAGCAGCCAAGACGGCTACTTTAGCTACACCTTC. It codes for CASSQDGYFSYTF.

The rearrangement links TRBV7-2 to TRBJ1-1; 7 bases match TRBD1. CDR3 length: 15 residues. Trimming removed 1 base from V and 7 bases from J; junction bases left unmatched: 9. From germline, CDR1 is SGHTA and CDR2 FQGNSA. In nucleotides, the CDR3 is TGTGCCAGCAGCTTAGTCGTAAGGGGGCGCGGTGAAGCTTTCTTT. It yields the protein CASSLVVRGRGEAFF.

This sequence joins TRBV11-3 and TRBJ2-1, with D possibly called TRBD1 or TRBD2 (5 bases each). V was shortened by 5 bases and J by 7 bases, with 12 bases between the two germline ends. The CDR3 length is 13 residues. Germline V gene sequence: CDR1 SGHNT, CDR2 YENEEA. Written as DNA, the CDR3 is TGTGCCAGCAGCCTCCAATGGGGGAATGAGCAGTTCTTC. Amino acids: CASSLQWGNEQFF.

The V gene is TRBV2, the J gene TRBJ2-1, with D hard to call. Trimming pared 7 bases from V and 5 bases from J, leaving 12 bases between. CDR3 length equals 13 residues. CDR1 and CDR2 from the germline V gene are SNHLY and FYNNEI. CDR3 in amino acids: CASNQAHHNEQFF. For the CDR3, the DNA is TGTGCCAGCAACCAGGCCCATCACAATGAGCAGTTCTTC.

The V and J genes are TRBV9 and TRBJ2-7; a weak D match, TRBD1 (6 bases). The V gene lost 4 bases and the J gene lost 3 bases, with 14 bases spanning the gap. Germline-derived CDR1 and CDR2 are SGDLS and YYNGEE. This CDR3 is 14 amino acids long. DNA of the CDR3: TGTGCCAGCAGCCTCCGGGACACCTTCTACGAGCAGTACTTC. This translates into CASSLRDTFYEQYF.

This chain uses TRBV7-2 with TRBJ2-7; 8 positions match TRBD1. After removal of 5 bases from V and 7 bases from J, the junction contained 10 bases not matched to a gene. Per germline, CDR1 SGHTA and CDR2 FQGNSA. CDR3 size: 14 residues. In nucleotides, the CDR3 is TGTGCCAGCAGCCCCCGACAGGGGCTTGGGGAGCAGTACTTC. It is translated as CASSPRQGLGEQYF.

CDR3 coding DNA: TGTGCCTGGAGTGTGCAGGCCCACTACGAGCAGTACTTC. This encodes CAWSVQAHYEQYF. The rearrangement links TRBV30 to TRBJ2-7; D ambiguous. Deletions cut 0 bases from V and 3 bases from J, with 9 bases between. Germline CDR1 is GTSNPN and CDR2 is SVGIG (reference sequence). The CDR3 loop spans 13 amino acids.

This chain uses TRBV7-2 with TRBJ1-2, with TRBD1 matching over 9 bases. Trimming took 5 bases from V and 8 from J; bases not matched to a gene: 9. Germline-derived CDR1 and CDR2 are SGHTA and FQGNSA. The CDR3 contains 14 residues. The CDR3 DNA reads TGTGCCAGCAGCGGTGACAGGGGGAGAGAGGGCTACACCTTC. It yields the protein CASSGDRGREGYTF.

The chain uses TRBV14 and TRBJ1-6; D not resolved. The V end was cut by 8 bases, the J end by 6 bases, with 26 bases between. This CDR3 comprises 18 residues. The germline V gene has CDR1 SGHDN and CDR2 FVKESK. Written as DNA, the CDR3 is TGTGCCAGCCAGCCAAAGAATAGGAGTCAGGTGGGTAATTCACCCCTCCACTTT. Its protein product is CASQPKNRSQVGNSPLHF.

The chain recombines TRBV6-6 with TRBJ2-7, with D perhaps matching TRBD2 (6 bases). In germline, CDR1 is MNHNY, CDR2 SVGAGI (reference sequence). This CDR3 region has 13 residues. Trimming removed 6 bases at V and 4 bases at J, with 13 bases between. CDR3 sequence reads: CASRYAGRYEQYF. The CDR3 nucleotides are TGTGCCAGCAGGTATGCGGGGCGGTACGAGCAGTACTTC.

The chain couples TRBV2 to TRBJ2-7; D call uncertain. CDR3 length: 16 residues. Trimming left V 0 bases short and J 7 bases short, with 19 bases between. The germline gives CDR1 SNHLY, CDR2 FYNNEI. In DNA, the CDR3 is TGTGCCAGCAGTGAAGCCGGTCGTACCCGGAGAGGAGAGCAGTACTTC. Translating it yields CASSEAGRTRRGEQYF.

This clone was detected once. CDR3 region: CASSLSRSSGADTQYF. CDR3 in DNA: TGTGCCAGCAGCTTAAGTCGGTCTAGCGGGGCAGATACGCAGTATTTT. This chain connects TRBV7-2 to TRBJ2-3, with 9 positions matching TRBD2. This CDR3 contains 16 residues. Germline V lookup: CDR1 SGHTA, CDR2 FQGNSA. After removal of 2 bases from V and 4 bases from J, the junction contained 7 bases not matched to a gene.

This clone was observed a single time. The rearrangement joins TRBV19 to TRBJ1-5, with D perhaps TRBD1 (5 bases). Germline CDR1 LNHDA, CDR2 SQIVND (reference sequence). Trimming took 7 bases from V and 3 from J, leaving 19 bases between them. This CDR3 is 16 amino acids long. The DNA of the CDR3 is TGTGCCAGTACCCCGGGACTTCTTTCCCTCAATCAGCCCCAGCATTTT. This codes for CASTPGLLSLNQPQHF. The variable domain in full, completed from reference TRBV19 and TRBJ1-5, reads DGGITQSPKYLFRKEGQNVTLSCEQNLNHDAMYWYRQDPGQGLRLIYYSQIVNDFQKGDIAEGYSVSREKKESFPLTVTSAQKNPTAFYLCASTPGLLSLNQPQHFGDGTRLSIL.

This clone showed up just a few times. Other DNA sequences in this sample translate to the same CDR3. CDR3 region: CASSLGRKGETQYF. The CDR3 DNA reads TGCGCCAGCAGCTTGGGTAGGAAAGGGGAGACCCAGTACTTC. This chain uses TRBV5-1 with TRBJ2-5, with unresolved D. The CDR3 runs to 14 residues. The V gene lost 0 bases and the J gene lost 5 bases, with 11 bases spanning the gap. Germline assignment: CDR1 SGHRS and CDR2 YFSETQ.

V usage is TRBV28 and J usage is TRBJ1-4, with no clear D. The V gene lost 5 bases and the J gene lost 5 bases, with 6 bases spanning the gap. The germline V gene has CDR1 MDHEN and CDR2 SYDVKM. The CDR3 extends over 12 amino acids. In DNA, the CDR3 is TGTGCCAGCAGTCGGACGAATGAAAAACTGTTTTTT. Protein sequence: CASSRTNEKLFF.

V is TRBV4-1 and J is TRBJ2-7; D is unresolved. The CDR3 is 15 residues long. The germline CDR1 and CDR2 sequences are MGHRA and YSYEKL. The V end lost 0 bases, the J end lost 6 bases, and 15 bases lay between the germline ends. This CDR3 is CASSQDNVRTGEQYF. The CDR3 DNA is TGCGCCAGCAGCCAAGATAATGTCAGAACGGGCGAGCAGTACTTC.

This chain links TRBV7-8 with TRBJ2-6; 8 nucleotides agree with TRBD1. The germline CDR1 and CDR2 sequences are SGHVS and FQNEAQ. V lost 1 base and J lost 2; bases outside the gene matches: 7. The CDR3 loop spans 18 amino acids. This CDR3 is CASSLGGRGRTGANVLTF. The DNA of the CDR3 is TGTGCCAGCAGCTTAGGGGGCAGGGGGCGTACTGGGGCCAACGTCCTGACTTTC.

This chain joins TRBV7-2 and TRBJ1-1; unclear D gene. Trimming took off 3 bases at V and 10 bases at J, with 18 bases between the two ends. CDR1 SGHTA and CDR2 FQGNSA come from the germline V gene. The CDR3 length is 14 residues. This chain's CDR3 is CASSLGNSFVGAFF. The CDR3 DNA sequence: TGTGCCAGCAGCTTGGGGAACAGCTTCGTAGGAGCTTTCTTT.

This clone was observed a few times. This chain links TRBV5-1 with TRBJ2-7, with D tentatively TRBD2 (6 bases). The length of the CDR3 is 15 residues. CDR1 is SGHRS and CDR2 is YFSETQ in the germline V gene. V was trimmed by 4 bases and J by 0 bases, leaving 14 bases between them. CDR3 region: CASSPRAGHSYEQYF. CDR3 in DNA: TGCGCCAGCAGCCCCAGGGCGGGGCACTCCTACGAGCAGTACTTC.

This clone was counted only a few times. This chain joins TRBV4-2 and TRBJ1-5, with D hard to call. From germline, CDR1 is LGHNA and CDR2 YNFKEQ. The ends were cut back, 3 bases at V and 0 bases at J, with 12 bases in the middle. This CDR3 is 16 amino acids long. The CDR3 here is CASSHGDSYSNQPQHF. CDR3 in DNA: TGTGCCAGCAGCCATGGGGATTCTTATAGCAATCAGCCCCAGCATTTT.

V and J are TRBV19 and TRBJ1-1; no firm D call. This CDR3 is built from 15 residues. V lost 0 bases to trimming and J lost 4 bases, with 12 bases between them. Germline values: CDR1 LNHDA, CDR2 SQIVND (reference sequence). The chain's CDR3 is CASSIDNLSGTEAFF. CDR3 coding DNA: TGTGCCAGTAGTATAGATAATCTCAGTGGCACTGAAGCTTTCTTT.

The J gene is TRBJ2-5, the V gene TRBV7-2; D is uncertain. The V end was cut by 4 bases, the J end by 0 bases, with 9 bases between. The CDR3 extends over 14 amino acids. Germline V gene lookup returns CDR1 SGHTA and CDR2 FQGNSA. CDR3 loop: CASSSRRYQETQYF. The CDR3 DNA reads TGTGCCAGCAGCTCCCGACGGTACCAAGAGACCCAGTACTTC.

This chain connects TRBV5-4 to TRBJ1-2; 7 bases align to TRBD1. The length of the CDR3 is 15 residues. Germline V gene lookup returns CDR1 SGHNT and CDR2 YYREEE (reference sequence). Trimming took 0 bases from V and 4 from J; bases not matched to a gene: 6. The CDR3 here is CASSLAAGGGYGYTF. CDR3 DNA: TGTGCCAGCAGCTTGGCCGCAGGGGGAGGCTATGGCTACACCTTC.

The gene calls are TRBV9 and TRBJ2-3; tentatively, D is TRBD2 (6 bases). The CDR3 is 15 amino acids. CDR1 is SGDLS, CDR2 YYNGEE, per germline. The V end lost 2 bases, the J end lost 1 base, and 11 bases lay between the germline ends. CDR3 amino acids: CASSVDWGGTDTQYF. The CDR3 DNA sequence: TGTGCCAGCAGCGTCGATTGGGGGGGCACAGATACGCAGTATTTT.

Here the CDR3 reads CASSDLWDTADTQYF. In DNA form, the CDR3 reads TGTGCCAGCAGTGACTTATGGGATACGGCAGATACGCAGTATTTT. V gene TRBV28 combines with J gene TRBJ2-3; D gene unclear. Germline V gene lookup returns CDR1 MDHEN and CDR2 SYDVKM. The V end was cut by 5 bases, the J end by 4 bases, with 16 bases between. The CDR3 is made up of 15 amino acids.